A selection of T cell receptor beta chains follows, all from one sample in a study of CD8 T cells in Susac syndrome. MiXCR, run by TCRdb on the immunoSEQ multiplex PCR reads, gives a single entry per CDR3 protein. The profile shows around 130,000 distinct CDR3 sequences, roughly 94% of them singletons. The sample comprised CD8+ T cells from PBMCs. Every receptor here comes from a human donor with Susac syndrome. The CDR3 runs from the conserved cysteine through the conserved F or W. The size entry is marked missing in some rows and otherwise reads once, few, many or a size class.

V	J	length	size	CDR3
TRBV14	TRBJ2-4	17	-	CASSQGVAQAAKNIQYF
TRBV4-1	TRBJ2-7	13	once	CASSHDPRQEQYF
TRBV7-2	TRBJ2-1	12	-	CASSSGLNEQFF
TRBV11-1	TRBJ2-7	16	-	CASSSTEGGNSYEQYF
TRBV9	TRBJ2-2	16	once	CASSVEIAANTGELFF
TRBV7-8	TRBJ2-5	17	-	CASTPSTGLGLRETQYF
TRBV4-1	TRBJ2-2	15	-	CASSQLRANTGELFF
TRBV9	TRBJ1-2	15	-	CASSVVGTPNYGYTF
TRBV11-1	TRBJ2-7	13	-	CASSLETAYEQYF
TRBV7-6	TRBJ2-7	13	-	CASSSIQGVKQYF
TRBV12-3/TRBV12-4	TRBJ2-1	14	-	CASSFGSGGGEQFF
TRBV11-3	TRBJ2-1	11	few	CASSLTNEQFF
TRBV6-5	TRBJ2-5	14	once	CASSYLASRETQYF
TRBV29-1	TRBJ2-1	13	-	CSVENRGAGEQFF
TRBV29-1	TRBJ1-1	11	-	CSVFRGTEAFF
TRBV6-5	TRBJ1-6	15	-	CASTYNRGRVSPLHF
TRBV30	TRBJ2-1	11	-	CAWSDSNEQFF
TRBV3-1	TRBJ2-3	13	-	CASSLTIADTQYF
TRBV27	TRBJ2-7	13	few	CASGRDSSGEQYF
TRBV15	TRBJ2-1	12	once	CATRQSYNEQFF
TRBV5-1	TRBJ2-1	13	once	CASSRQGYNEQFF
TRBV4-3	TRBJ2-6	16	-	CASSQAKGSGANVLTF
TRBV7-8	TRBJ2-3	16	-	CASSFQPGTSTDTQYF
TRBV12-3/TRBV12-4	TRBJ2-5	14	-	CASSPPGPRETQYF